One and the same sample provided the 13 T cell receptor beta chains below, sequenced in a study of T cells in Graves' hyperthyroidism and ophthalmopathy. The investigators amplified TCR beta CDR3 regions from RNA transcripts. A first-round RT-PCR of the TCR CDR3 used the HTBI primer set. TCRdb re-derived calls from the multiplex PCR reads in MiXCR, one entry per CDR3 protein. The table includes under 350,000 distinct CDR3 sequences, roughly 18% detected once. The specimen sequenced was blood. All receptors derive from a woman aged 45-59 years with Graves' hyperthyroidism.

This clonotype came up a few times. The chain is built from TRBV7-9 and TRBJ1-1, with TRBD1 matching 9 bases. Unmatched junction bases numbered 5, after V lost 5 bases and J lost 4 bases. The CDR3 is made up of 14 amino acids. CDR1 is SEHNR and CDR2 is FQNEAQ in the germline V gene (reference sequence). CDR3 sequence: CASSGTTGGTEAFF. The CDR3 nucleotides are TGTGCCAGCAGCGGAACGACAGGGGGCACTGAAGCTTTCTTT.

This clonotype has ten or more counts. The rearrangement uses TRBV7-2 and TRBJ2-5; D may be TRBD1 (6 bases). V was clipped by 2 bases and J by 4 bases, with 14 bases between them. This CDR3 has 15 residues. CDR1 is SGHTA and CDR2 is FQGNSA in the germline V gene. CDR3 loop: CASSLSPGVSETQYF. Here the CDR3 DNA reads TGTGCCAGCAGCTTATCTCCAGGGGTTTCAGAGACCCAGTACTTC.

Ten or more counts support this clonotype. The chain uses TRBV3-1 and TRBJ2-4; TRBD2 aligns across 9 bases. Germline trimming cut 1 base from V and 7 bases from J; bases unmatched to any gene: 8. CDR1 and CDR2 (germline): LGHDT, YNNKEL (reference sequence). The CDR3 length is 16 residues. The CDR3 here is CASSQGMRGGVNIQYF. The CDR3 DNA reads as TGTGCCAGCAGCCAAGGGATGCGGGGGGGCGTGAACATTCAGTACTTC. Full variable domain (rest looked up from reference TRBV3-1 and TRBJ2-4): DTAVSQTPKYLVTQMGNDKSIKCEQNLGHDTMYWYKQDSKKFLKIMFSYNNKELIINETVPNRFSPKSPDKAHLNLHINSLELGDSAVYFCASSQGMRGGVNIQYFGAGTRLSVL.

This clonotype was recorded at least ten times. The chain couples TRBV2 to TRBJ2-1; the D gene is possibly TRBD1 (5 bases). With 9 bases removed from V and 0 bases from J, the gap between germline ends came to 15 bases. The CDR3 is 15 residues long. Germline V CDR1 and CDR2: SNHLY, FYNNEI. The DNA for the CDR3 is TGTGCCAGTCCGACAGCTCTGAGCTCCTACAATGAGCAGTTCTTC. It yields the protein CASPTALSSYNEQFF.

This clonotype came up a few times. The chain is built from TRBV15 and TRBJ2-5, with D unresolved. Germline V CDR1 and CDR2: LNHNV, YYDKDF (reference sequence). CDR3 size: 15 residues. Trimming left V 0 bases short and J 2 bases short, with 10 bases between. CDR3 in amino acids: CATSRDWALQETQYF. The CDR3 region has the DNA TGTGCCACCAGCAGAGATTGGGCACTGCAAGAGACCCAGTACTTC. The full variable domain, its missing parts supplied by reference TRBV15 and TRBJ2-5, is DAMVIQNPRYQVTQFGKPVTLSCSQTLNHNVMYWYQQKSSQAPKLLFHYYDKDFNNEADTPDNFQSRRPNTSFCFLDIRSPGLGDTAMYLCATSRDWALQETQYFGPGTRLLVL.

There are many counts of this clonotype. This sequence joins TRBV5-8 and TRBJ1-1; D ambiguous. The CDR3 runs 14 residues. Germline V gene data show CDR1 as SGHTS and CDR2 as YDEGEE. V gave up 0 bases and J gave up 5 bases, with 11 bases separating them. CDR3 nucleotides: TGTGCCAGCAGCTTGGCCCTCCGGGTAACTGAAGCTTTCTTT. It translates to CASSLALRVTEAFF.

This clonotype was observed a handful of times. The chain couples TRBV28 to TRBJ2-3; D remains unclear. V lost 4 bases and J 4 bases, leaving 18 bases between the germline ends. Per the germline V gene, CDR1 is MDHEN and CDR2 is SYDVKM. This CDR3 has 16 amino acids. CDR3 in DNA: TGTGCCAGCAGTTCCGATAGCCCAAGGGCCCCAGATACGCAGTATTTT. This codes for CASSSDSPRAPDTQYF.

This clonotype came up many times. The gene calls are TRBV18 and TRBJ1-2; D is ambiguous. The CDR3 runs 14 residues. Germline V lookup: CDR1 KGHSH, CDR2 LQKENI. Trimming pared 0 bases from V and 4 bases from J, leaving 9 bases between. The CDR3 sequence: CASSPPGNPYGYTF. CDR3 in DNA: TGTGCCAGCTCACCACCGGGTAACCCCTATGGCTACACCTTC.

The V call is TRBV30, the J call TRBJ1-4; D perhaps matches TRBD1 (5 bases). The germline V gene encodes CDR1 GTSNPN and CDR2 SVGIG (reference sequence). CDR3 length equals 14 residues. V shed 0 bases and J shed 7 bases, with 12 bases lying between them. CDR3 residues: CAWSVMGGSEKLFF. CDR3 nucleotide sequence: TGTGCCTGGAGTGTAATGGGGGGATCTGAAAAACTGTTTTTT.

This clonotype was counted at least ten times. The chain uses TRBV28 and TRBJ2-7; D is ambiguous. The CDR3 has 11 residues. Germline lookup yields CDR1 MDHEN and CDR2 SYDVKM. The V end lost 6 bases, the J end lost 3 bases, and 6 bases lay between the germline ends. The CDR3 bases are TGTGCCAGCAGGAACAACTACGAGCAGTACTTC. Amino acid sequence: CASRNNYEQYF. Variable domain in full (rest from reference TRBV28 and TRBJ2-7): DVKVTQSSRYLVKRTGEKVFLECVQDMDHENMFWYRQDPGLGLRLIYFSYDVKMKEKGDIPEGYSVSREKKERFSLILESASTNQTSMYLCASRNNYEQYFGPGTRLTVT.

This clonotype was seen repeatedly, ten times or more. V gene TRBV20-1 combines with J gene TRBJ2-5; TRBD2 aligns across 7 bases. The V gene's germline CDR1 is DFQATT and CDR2 SNEGSKA (reference sequence). V was clipped by 2 bases and J by 4 bases; unmatched bases: 19. The CDR3 is made up of 18 amino acids. The CDR3, as DNA: TGCAGTGCTAGACTTTCAAGCGGAGCCGGGGGGTACGGAGAGACCCAGTACTTC. Amino acid sequence: CSARLSSGAGGYGETQYF.

The J gene is TRBJ2-1, the V gene TRBV2; 8 nucleotides agree with TRBD2. Germline V gene sequence: CDR1 SNHLY, CDR2 FYNNEI. V shed 7 bases, J shed 0 bases, and the junction held 11 bases outside the gene matches. CDR3 length: 17 amino acids. The DNA for the CDR3 is TGTGCCAGCATGGCGCGAGCGGGGGTGAGCTCCTACAATGAGCAGTTCTTC. As protein: CASMARAGVSSYNEQFF.

About this clonotype: A much larger clone lies one base from this, so it may be a read error. The chain carries TRBV7-2 and TRBJ1-1, with D unclear. CDR1 and CDR2 (germline): SGHTA, FQGNSA. The CDR3 has 15 residues. The CDR3 DNA reads TGTGCCAGCGGCTTAGGTTGGCAGGCGGGGACTGAAGCTTTCTTT. It translates to CASGLGWQAGTEAFF.